This TCR beta chain is drawn from a study of radiation and T cells in renal cell carcinoma. Clones were sequenced by immunoSEQ multiplex PCR, and TCRdb holds only the in-frame ones, with some missing. The sample lists about 21,000 clones, about 80% occurring once. Time point described: baseline pretreatment blood. The treatment: 15 Gy SBRT to primary tumor, nephrectomy 4 weeks later. V was clipped by 4 bases and J by 6 bases; unmatched bases: 11. Germline loops: CDR1 SGHRS, CDR2 YFSETQ. The CDR3 runs to 17 residues. The clonotype comes from a man aged 55 to 70 with renal cell carcinoma. The chain joins TRBV5-1 to TRBJ2-3; 13 bases map to TRBD2. Source: blood, taken from a patient whose treatment included radiotherapy and nephrectomy. CDR3 DNA sequence: TGCGCCAGCAGCCCGGCGAGGACTAGCGGGAGTGGTGATACGCAGTATTTT. Translated, it gives CASSPARTSGSGDTQYF.